The rows below give T cell receptor beta chains drawn from one sample of a study of cytomegalovirus exposure and HLA in healthy donors. The protocol was immunoSEQ multiplex PCR, while the TCRdb copy is restricted to in-frame clones and leaves out a portion. Among 260,000 or so clones listed, 90% were seen once. Sequencing used PBMCs. These receptors came from a woman in her 30s in good health and CMV-seronegative. The CDR3 runs from the conserved cysteine through the conserved F or W. The D gene is left open where the match is weak. Size is omitted from some rows. Given values are once, few, many or a class for expanded clones.

clone_size	d_call	j_call	v_call	cdr3_nt	cdr3_aa
few	.	TRBJ2-7	TRBV27	TGTGCCAGCAGTTTGTCTAAGGCCTACGAGCAGTACTTC	CASSLSKAYEQYF
.	.	TRBJ1-1	TRBV28	TGTGCCAGCAGTTTGACCCGAGGGTGGACTGAAGCTTTCTTT	CASSLTRGWTEAFF
.	.	TRBJ2-7	TRBV5-1	TGCGCCAGCAGCTTGCACGCCGAGCTTACTTACGAGCAGTACTTC	CASSLHAELTYEQYF
.	TRBD2	TRBJ2-1	TRBV7-3	TGTGCCAGCAGCTGGACTAGCGGGGAGCAGTTCTTC	CASSWTSGEQFF
many	TRBD1	TRBJ1-4	TRBV4-3	TGCGCCAGCAGCCGAAGACAGGGCGTTGATGAAAAACTGTTTTTT	CASSRRQGVDEKLFF
.	TRBD1	TRBJ1-5	TRBV5-5	TGTGCCAGCAGCCAATCAGGGGGGTCCCCCTTCGGCAATCAGCCCCAGCATTTT	CASSQSGGSPFGNQPQHF
.	.	TRBJ2-3	TRBV27	TGTGCCAGCAGTAACAGGGAAACAGATACGCAGTATTTT	CASSNRETDTQYF
.	.	TRBJ1-5	TRBV28	TGTGCCAGCAGACCGGACAGCCATCAGCCCCAGCATTTT	CASRPDSHQPQHF
many	TRBD1	TRBJ2-2	TRBV28	TGTGCCAGCGGGGGGAGGGACAGGGAATTATTAAGGCCCAGAAACACCGGGGAGCTGTTTTTT	CASGGRDRELLRPRNTGELFF
.	.	TRBJ2-7	TRBV14	TGTGCCAGCAGCCAGGGGTACCTACAATACTTC	CASSQGYLQYF
.	TRBD2	TRBJ2-2	TRBV6-5	TGTGCCAGCAGTTACTCTGCGGGAGGGCAAACCGGGGAGCTGTTTTTT	CASSYSAGGQTGELFF
once	TRBD2	TRBJ2-5	TRBV28	TGTGCCAGCACACCGGGACTAGCCTCGGAGACCCAGTACTTC	CASTPGLASETQYF
.	.	TRBJ2-1	TRBV7-9	TGTGCCAGCAGCTTAGTTCGTCTCCGCCACAATGAGCAGTTCTTC	CASSLVRLRHNEQFF
once	TRBD1	TRBJ2-1	TRBV9	TGTGCCAGCAGCCCCCCGGGACAGGGATACAATGAGCAGTTCTTC	CASSPPGQGYNEQFF
.	.	TRBJ1-4	TRBV5-8	TGTGCCAGCAGCTTGGGGCCGTCAACTAATGAAAAACTGTTTTTT	CASSLGPSTNEKLFF
.	.	TRBJ2-1	TRBV9	TGTGCCAGCAGCCTAAGGGCAGGCAATGAGCAGTTCTTC	CASSLRAGNEQFF
.	.	TRBJ1-2	TRBV9	TGTGCCAGCAGCGTAGCTGGCTATGGCTACACCTTC	CASSVAGYGYTF
.	TRBD1	TRBJ2-7	TRBV7-3	TGTGCCAGCAGCTTAGCAGGGGGAGACTACGAGCAGTACTTC	CASSLAGGDYEQYF
.	TRBD1	TRBJ2-1	TRBV27	TGTGCCAGTGGACAGGGTTTCGGTGAGCAGTTCTTC	CASGQGFGEQFF
.	.	TRBJ1-4	TRBV28	TGTGCCAGCAGCCTTAAGGTTTTTAGGCGAGGGAACGAAAAACTGTTTTTT	CASSLKVFRRGNEKLFF
.	.	TRBJ2-3	TRBV6-4	TGTGCCAGCAGTGACTGGCCCCGCACAGATACGCAGTATTTT	CASSDWPRTDTQYF
once	.	TRBJ2-5	TRBV28	TGTGCCAGCAGCCTCGAGCCCCAAGAGACCCAGTACTTC	CASSLEPQETQYF
.	.	TRBJ2-3	TRBV7-2	TGTGCCAGCAGCTTAGGCAGGGGTCCAGATACGCAGTATTTT	CASSLGRGPDTQYF
.	TRBD2	TRBJ2-2	TRBV4-3	TGCGCCAGCAGGGCGGGAGTGAACACCGGGGAGCTGTTTTTT	CASRAGVNTGELFF
.	TRBD1	TRBJ1-1	TRBV4-1	TGCGCCAGCAGCCAAGGGGGACAGTTTCTGAACACTGAAGCTTTCTTT	CASSQGGQFLNTEAFF
.	TRBD2	TRBJ2-7	TRBV28	TGTGCCAGCAGTTTAACTAGCGGGAGTGACGAGCAGTACTTC	CASSLTSGSDEQYF
.	.	TRBJ2-5	TRBV27	TGTGCCAGCAGTTTATCTGGGTTTAGGGGGTCGGAGACCCAGTACTTC	CASSLSGFRGSETQYF
.	.	TRBJ2-7	TRBV28	TGTGCCAGCAGTTTAAGACCGAGGAGCTCCTACGAGCAGTACTTC	CASSLRPRSSYEQYF
.	.	TRBJ2-6	TRBV28	TGTGCCAGCGGCCCGTCTGGGGCCAACGTCCTGACTTTC	CASGPSGANVLTF
.	.	TRBJ2-5	TRBV4-3	TGCGCCAGCAGCCAAGATCGTAGGGGCCGCCAAGAGACCCAGTACTTC	CASSQDRRGRQETQYF
.	TRBD2	TRBJ2-3	TRBV7-3	TGTGCCAGCAGCTTAGAACCAGCGGGAGGGCCTTTAGGGCAGTATTTT	CASSLEPAGGPLGQYF
.	.	TRBJ2-1	TRBV15	TGTGCCACCAGCAGAGATTTCGGGAATGAGCAGTTCTTC	CATSRDFGNEQFF
.	TRBD2	TRBJ2-2	TRBV6-5	TGTGCCAGCTCTTCTAGCGGGTTATCCGGGGAGCTGTTTTTT	CASSSSGLSGELFF
.	.	TRBJ1-5	TRBV28	TGTGCCAGCAGAACACAGGACCATAGCAATCAGCCCCAGCATTTT	CASRTQDHSNQPQHF
.	.	TRBJ2-3	TRBV30	TGTGCCTGTAAAACGTTGTACCCAGATACGCAGTATTTT	CACKTLYPDTQYF
.	TRBD1	TRBJ1-5	TRBV15	TGTGCCACCAGCTCCGGGACAGGGGTTCAGCCCCAGCATTTT	CATSSGTGVQPQHF
.	TRBD1	TRBJ2-5	TRBV11-3	TGTGCCAGCAGCTTAGATCTGGCAGGGGGAGAGACCCAGTACTTC	CASSLDLAGGETQYF
.	TRBD1	TRBJ1-1	TRBV18	TGTGCCAGCTCACCACTGGGGACAGGGGGCCGGAACACTGAAGCTTTCTTT	CASSPLGTGGRNTEAFF
once	TRBD2	TRBJ2-1	TRBV6-1	TGTGCCAGCAGTGAAGAACTAGCGGACTACAATGAGCAGTTCTTC	CASSEELADYNEQFF
.	.	TRBJ2-7	TRBV7-9	TGTGCCAGCAGCTTACCGGGCCTAGAGCGCGAGCAGTACTTC	CASSLPGLEREQYF
.	.	TRBJ2-7	TRBV15	TGTGCCACCAGCAGAGATATTACAGATTCCTACGAGCAGTACTTC	CATSRDITDSYEQYF
.	TRBD2	TRBJ2-1	TRBV4-3	TGCGCCAGCAGCCCGGGACTAGCGGGAGTGTACAATGAGCAGTTCTTC	CASSPGLAGVYNEQFF
.	TRBD2	TRBJ2-7	TRBV7-3	TGTGCCAGCAGCTTGAGAGGGGGACTAGCGGTGTACGAGCAGTACTTC	CASSLRGGLAVYEQYF
once	TRBD1	TRBJ2-2	TRBV15	TGTGCCACCAGCCCTCACAGGGGGACCGGGGAGCTGTTTTTT	CATSPHRGTGELFF
.	TRBD2	TRBJ2-7	TRBV27	TGTGCCAGCAGTTCGGGACTAGCCTACGAGCAGTACTTC	CASSSGLAYEQYF
few	.	TRBJ1-2	TRBV27	TGTGCCAGCAGTACCTACGGGGCGGTCTATGGCTACACCTTC	CASSTYGAVYGYTF
.	.	TRBJ2-2	TRBV4-2	TGTGCCAGCACCCCCTCCCTGGAGCGCCCCGGGGAGCTGTTTTTT	CASTPSLERPGELFF
once	.	TRBJ2-7	TRBV4-2	TGTGCCAGCAGCCAAGATGCCCGGCCGCACGAGCAGTACTTC	CASSQDARPHEQYF
.	.	TRBJ1-4	TRBV25-1	TGTGCCAGCAGTGACCTATCGGACACAGGGCGCGAAAAACTGTTTTTT	CASSDLSDTGREKLFF
.	TRBD1	TRBJ1-5	TRBV5-6	TGTGCCAGCAGCTCGGGACAGGGTAGACAGCCCCAGCATTTT	CASSSGQGRQPQHF
.	.	TRBJ1-1	TRBV7-9	TGTGCCAGCAGCTTAAAACCGGTCCCCCCTTTGGAAGCTTTCTTT	CASSLKPVPPLEAFF
.	.	TRBJ2-7	TRBV27	TGTGCCAGCAGTTTTTTACAGCGCGCCTACGAGCAGTACTTC	CASSFLQRAYEQYF
.	TRBD1	TRBJ2-5	TRBV19	TGTGCCAGTAGTTGGACAGGGGGCTTCCAAGAGACCCAGTACTTC	CASSWTGGFQETQYF
.	.	TRBJ1-2	TRBV27	TGTGCCAGCAGTTTAGGCGGAACCTATGGCTACACCTTC	CASSLGGTYGYTF
.	TRBD2	TRBJ2-1	TRBV6-6	TGTGCCAGCAGGTCTAGCGGTGTGGATGAGCAGTTCTTC	CASRSSGVDEQFF
.	TRBD1	TRBJ2-1	TRBV4-3	TGCGCCAGCAGCGGTTCCGGGACAGGGGCCTCGAGCTCCTACAATGAGCAGTTCTTC	CASSGSGTGASSSYNEQFF
once	TRBD2	TRBJ2-7	TRBV4-3	TGCGCCAGCAGCCCAGACACTAGCGGTGCCTACGAGCAGTACTTC	CASSPDTSGAYEQYF
few	TRBD1	TRBJ2-2	TRBV25-1	TGTGCCAGCAGTGAACTCCACCAAACAGGGGGCGAAGCCGGGGAGCTGTTTTTT	CASSELHQTGGEAGELFF